The next 22 T cell receptor beta chains were all read from a single sample in a study of blood T cell repertoires in COVID-19. Generated by immunoSEQ multiplex PCR, the TCRdb table keeps only in-frame clones and is missing some. The table lists about 150,000 clones, over 80% of them singletons. The sequenced sample was peripheral blood. The receptors shown here come from a woman between 50 and 59 years old with acute or convalescent COVID-19.

V gene TRBV18 combines with J gene TRBJ2-1; TRBD2 aligns across 7 bases. This CDR3 region has 14 residues. J gave up 5 bases and V 2 bases, and 3 bases lay outside the gene matches. Germline assignment: CDR1 KGHSH and CDR2 LQKENI. The CDR3 protein is CASSPLRENNEQFF. The CDR3 DNA reads as TGTGCCAGCTCACCATTGCGGGAGAACAATGAGCAGTTCTTC. Full variable domain (outside the CDR3, taken from reference TRBV18 and TRBJ2-1): NAGVMQNPRHLVRRRGQEARLRCSPMKGHSHVYWYRQLPEEGLKFMVYLQKENIIDESGMPKERFSAEFPKEGPSILRIQQVVRGDSAAYFCASSPLRENNEQFFGPGTRLTVL.

The chain employs TRBV9 and TRBJ1-2, with unresolved D. The CDR3 covers 13 residues. Germline V gives CDR1 SGDLS, CDR2 YYNGEE. The V gene lost 3 bases and the J gene lost 8 bases, with 14 bases spanning the gap. CDR3: CASSAWLGDGYTF. The CDR3 DNA sequence: TGTGCCAGCAGCGCATGGTTGGGAGACGGCTACACCTTC.

The chain is built from TRBV3-1 (or the pseudogene TRBV3-2) and TRBJ1-1; a possible D gene is TRBD1 (6 bases). Germline CDR1 and CDR2: LGHDT and YNNKEL (reference sequence). This CDR3 has 14 residues. V was clipped by 2 bases and J by 4 bases, with 11 bases between them. In nucleotides, the CDR3 is TGTGCCAGCAGCCAAAGGGGGGGGAGCACTGAAGCTTTCTTT. Translation gives CASSQRGGSTEAFF.

The chain recombines TRBV27 with TRBJ1-4, with 9 nucleotides matching TRBD1. The V segment lost 5 bases and the J segment 10 bases; nucleotides outside the gene matches: 5. Germline V gene data show CDR1 as MNHEY and CDR2 as SMNVEV (reference sequence). The CDR3 is 13 amino acids. The DNA for the CDR3 is TGTGCCAGCAGTCTAGGACAGGGGACAAAACTGTTTTTT. As protein: CASSLGQGTKLFF. Full variable domain (rest looked up from reference TRBV27 and TRBJ1-4): EAQVTQNPRYLITVTGKKLTVTCSQNMNHEYMSWYRQDPGLGLRQIYYSMNVEVTDKGDVPEGYKVSRKEKRNFPLILESPSPNQTSLYFCASSLGQGTKLFFGSGTQLSVL.

J is TRBJ1-1 and V is TRBV5-4; a weak D match, TRBD1 (6 bases). V shed 0 bases and J shed 5 bases, with 11 bases lying between them. The V gene's germline CDR1 is SGHNT and CDR2 YYREEE (reference sequence). This CDR3 has 14 residues. The CDR3 nucleotides read TGTGCCAGCAGCTTGGAGGGGGTAGGGACTGAAGCTTTCTTT. Translating gives CASSLEGVGTEAFF.

The rearrangement uses TRBV5-1 and TRBJ2-7; TRBD2 agrees at 8 bases. J gave up 3 bases and V 2 bases, and 7 bases lay outside the gene matches. Germline-derived CDR1 and CDR2 are SGHRS and YFSETQ. CDR3 length: 15 residues. CDR3 DNA: TGCGCCAGCAGCTTATCGGGACTAGACCACTACGAGCAGTACTTC. Protein sequence: CASSLSGLDHYEQYF.

To note about this clone: Other DNA sequences within the sample encode an identical CDR3. The chain employs TRBV30 and TRBJ1-6; the match to TRBD1 covers 8 bases. From germline, CDR1 is GTSNPN and CDR2 SVGIG (reference sequence). This CDR3 spans 14 amino acids. The trim removed 2 bases at V and 8 bases at J, leaving 5 bases unmatched. CDR3 sequence: CAWSPGTGYSPLHF. The CDR3 DNA sequence: TGTGCCTGGAGTCCCGGGACAGGATATTCACCCCTCCACTTT.

The rearrangement joins TRBV2 to TRBJ2-7, with D unclear. Germline loops: CDR1 SNHLY, CDR2 FYNNEI. V was pared by 5 bases and J by 4 bases, with 3 bases between. There are 10 residues in the CDR3. The CDR3 bases are TGTGCCAGCAGTCTTTACGAGCAGTACTTC. It yields the protein CASSLYEQYF. The whole variable domain, remainder taken from reference TRBV2 and TRBJ2-7, is EPEVTQTPSHQVTQMGQEVILRCVPISNHLYFYWYRQILGQKVEFLVSFYNNEISEKSEIFDDQFSVERPDGSNFTLKIRSTKLEDSAMYFCASSLYEQYFGPGTRLTVT.

The V and J genes are TRBV9 and TRBJ2-3, with D uncertain. This CDR3 contains 15 residues. CDR1 is SGDLS and CDR2 is YYNGEE in the germline V gene. The V end was cut by 1 base, the J end by 4 bases, with 13 bases between. The CDR3 DNA reads TGTGCCAGCAGCGTAAATAGCCGGTACGCAGATACGCAGTATTTT. Encoded protein: CASSVNSRYADTQYF.

The rearrangement links TRBV4-1 to TRBJ1-6; weak D call: TRBD1 (6 bases). The CDR3 has 14 residues. The germline gives CDR1 MGHRA, CDR2 YSYEKL. The V end was cut by 1 base, the J end by 6 bases, with 7 bases between. As DNA, the CDR3 is TGCGCCAGCAGCCAAGGGGGGCCTAATTCACCCCTCCACTTT. As protein: CASSQGGPNSPLHF.

This rearrangement joins TRBV24-1 to TRBJ2-2; TRBD1 aligns across 9 bases. CDR3 length: 15 residues. The junction had 4 bases not matched to a gene; V was cut back by 3 bases and J by 6 bases. Germline V gives CDR1 KGHDR, CDR2 SFDVKD. The CDR3 coding sequence is TGTGCCACCAGTGATAGGACAGGGGTCGCCGGGGAGCTGTTTTTT. It codes for CATSDRTGVAGELFF.

This chain joins TRBV6-6 and TRBJ2-1; 9 bases line up with TRBD1. Germline CDR1 MNHNY, CDR2 SVGAGI (reference sequence). The CDR3 consists of 12 residues. V lost 6 bases and J lost 8; bases outside the gene matches: 2. CDR3 residues: CASSWTGDEQFF. The CDR3 DNA reads as TGTGCCAGCAGCTGGACAGGGGATGAGCAGTTCTTC.

The chain carries TRBV11-2 and TRBJ1-5; D is ambiguous. V was clipped by 5 bases and J by 9 bases, with 14 bases between them. The CDR3 has 13 residues. CDR1 is SGHAT, CDR2 FQNNGV, per germline. The CDR3 here is CASSPQDTLPQHF. The CDR3, as DNA: TGTGCCAGCAGCCCCCAGGATACTCTGCCCCAGCATTTT.

V is TRBV24-1 and J is TRBJ2-5; no clear D. CDR1 and CDR2 (germline): KGHDR, SFDVKD. V was shortened by 1 base and J by 4 bases, with 12 bases between the two germline ends. The length of the CDR3 is 15 residues. The DNA of the CDR3 is TGTGCCACCAGTGATTTAACAACAGCAGGAGAGACCCAGTACTTC. Translating gives CATSDLTTAGETQYF.

The rearrangement links TRBV30 to TRBJ2-3; D unresolved. With 4 bases removed from V and 3 bases from J, the gap between germline ends came to 5 bases. The germline CDR1 and CDR2 sequences are GTSNPN and SVGIG (reference sequence). The CDR3 loop spans 11 amino acids. The CDR3 DNA sequence: TGTGCCTGGAAAATAACAGATACGCAGTATTTT. Amino acids: CAWKITDTQYF.

This sequence joins TRBV28 and TRBJ1-6; 9 bases are shared with TRBD1. CDR1 MDHEN and CDR2 SYDVKM come from the germline V gene. With 3 bases clipped from V and 0 bases from J, the junction kept 9 bases outside the gene matches. This CDR3 spans 19 amino acids. The CDR3: CASSLGPGQGSSYNSPLHF. The CDR3, as DNA: TGTGCCAGCAGTTTGGGCCCGGGACAGGGAAGCTCCTATAATTCACCCCTCCACTTT.

The gene calls are TRBV6-5 and TRBJ1-3; tentative D call: TRBD1 (5 bases). CDR3 size: 16 residues. Germline CDR1 MNHEY, CDR2 SVGAGI. The germline V and J ends were trimmed by 2 bases and 0 bases, with 11 bases remaining between them. The CDR3 nucleotides are TGTGCCAGCAGTTACGTAAACAGGCGCTCTGGAAACACCATATATTTT. Encoded protein: CASSYVNRRSGNTIYF.

The table lists this clone with a count of one. V gene TRBV6-1 combines with J gene TRBJ2-7; 10 bases are a match to TRBD1. This CDR3 is 17 amino acids long. V gave up 3 bases and J gave up 0 bases; unmatched junction bases: 8. Germline-derived CDR1 and CDR2 are MNHNS and SASEGT. CDR3 protein: CASSDVKTGGLSYEQYF. The CDR3 coding sequence is TGTGCCAGCAGTGACGTCAAGACAGGGGGCCTCTCCTACGAGCAGTACTTC.

V is TRBV27 and J is TRBJ1-2, with 12 bases aligning to TRBD1. Trimming took 2 bases from V and 2 from J; bases not matched to a gene: 6. The germline V gene has CDR1 MNHEY and CDR2 SMNVEV (reference sequence). This CDR3 contains 17 residues. CDR3 nucleotides: TGTGCCAGCAGTTTACGGTGGGACAGGGGGCGAAACTATGGCTACACCTTC. Amino acids: CASSLRWDRGRNYGYTF.

The gene calls are TRBV5-1 and TRBJ1-4; TRBD1 matches 8 bases. V gave up 0 bases and J gave up 5 bases; unmatched junction bases: 6. Germline V gene lookup returns CDR1 SGHRS and CDR2 YFSETQ. The CDR3 length is 16 residues. DNA of the CDR3: TGCGCCAGCAGCTTGGCGTCAGGGGGCAAAAATGAAAAACTGTTTTTT. Protein sequence: CASSLASGGKNEKLFF.

The chain combines TRBV19 with TRBJ1-3; a possible D gene is TRBD1 (6 bases). There are 16 residues in the CDR3. From germline, CDR1 is LNHDA and CDR2 SQIVND (reference sequence). V gave up 3 bases and J gave up 4 bases, with 16 bases separating them. The CDR3 region is CASSISLQDRGNTIYF. In nucleotides, the CDR3 is TGTGCCAGTAGTATTAGTCTCCAGGACAGAGGAAACACCATATATTTT.

The rearrangement links TRBV19 to TRBJ1-2; D is perhaps TRBD1 (5 bases). This CDR3 is built from 13 residues. Trimming stripped 7 bases from V and 3 bases from J, with 12 bases between. CDR1 is LNHDA, CDR2 SQIVND, per germline (reference sequence). CDR3 amino acids: CASNTDKHYGYTF. CDR3 DNA: TGTGCCAGTAATACGGACAAGCACTATGGCTACACCTTC.